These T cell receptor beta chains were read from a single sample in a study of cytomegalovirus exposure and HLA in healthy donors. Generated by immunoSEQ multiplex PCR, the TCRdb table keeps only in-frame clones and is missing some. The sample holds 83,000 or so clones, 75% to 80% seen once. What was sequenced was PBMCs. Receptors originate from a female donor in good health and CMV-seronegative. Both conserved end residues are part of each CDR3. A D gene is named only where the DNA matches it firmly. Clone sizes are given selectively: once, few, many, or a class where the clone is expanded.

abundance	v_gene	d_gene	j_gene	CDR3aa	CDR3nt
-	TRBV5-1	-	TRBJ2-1	CASSLTVSYNEQFF	TGCGCCAGCAGCTTAACGGTCTCCTACAATGAGCAGTTCTTC
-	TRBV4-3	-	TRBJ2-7	CASSQDVTTREQYF	TGCGCCAGCAGCCAAGATGTCACAACGAGGGAGCAGTACTTC
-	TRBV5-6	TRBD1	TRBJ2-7	CASSLQGAYEQYF	TGTGCCAGCAGCTTACAGGGGGCCTACGAGCAGTACTTC
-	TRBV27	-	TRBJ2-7	CASSWNSLGSYEQYF	TGTGCCAGCAGTTGGAACAGCCTTGGCTCCTACGAGCAGTACTTC
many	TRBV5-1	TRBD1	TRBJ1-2	CASSHGTGSNYGYTF	TGCGCCAGCAGCCACGGGACAGGATCCAACTATGGCTACACCTTC
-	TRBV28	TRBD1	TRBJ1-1	CASSGIDRGRALNTEAFF	TGTGCCAGCAGTGGTATTGACAGGGGGCGGGCCTTGAACACTGAAGCTTTCTTT
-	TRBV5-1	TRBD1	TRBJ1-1	CASSFQGGLQTEAFF	TGCGCCAGCAGCTTTCAGGGGGGCCTGCAAACTGAAGCTTTCTTT
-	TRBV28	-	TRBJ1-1	CASSAGFYGTEAFF	TGTGCCAGCAGTGCAGGGTTTTATGGGACTGAAGCTTTCTTT
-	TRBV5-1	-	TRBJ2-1	CASSLAWGSDEQFF	TGCGCCAGCAGCTTGGCCTGGGGTAGCGATGAGCAGTTCTTC
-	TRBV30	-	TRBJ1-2	CAWAVSGGYTF	TGTGCCTGGGCCGTCTCAGGTGGCTACACCTTC
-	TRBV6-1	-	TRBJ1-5	CASSPDSHQPQHF	TGTGCCAGCAGTCCCGACAGTCATCAGCCCCAGCATTTT
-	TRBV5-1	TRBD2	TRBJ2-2	CASSLRASGLTGELFF	TGCGCCAGCAGCTTGCGGGCTAGCGGGTTAACCGGGGAGCTGTTTTTT
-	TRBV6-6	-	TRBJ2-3	CASSSVNTQYF	TGTGCCAGCAGTTCCGTAAATACGCAGTATTTT
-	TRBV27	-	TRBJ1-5	CASSFQVGDQPQHF	TGTGCCAGCAGTTTTCAGGTCGGCGATCAGCCCCAGCATTTT
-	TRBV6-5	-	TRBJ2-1	CASSYSDNEQFF	TGTGCCAGCAGTTATTCGGACAATGAGCAGTTCTTC
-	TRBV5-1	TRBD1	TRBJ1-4	CASSPSTGGFATNEKLFF	TGCGCCAGCAGCCCCTCGACAGGGGGCTTTGCTACTAATGAAAAACTGTTTTTT
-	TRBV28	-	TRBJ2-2	CASSLGGTRAGELFF	TGTGCCAGCAGTTTGGGTGGAACTAGGGCCGGGGAGCTGTTTTTT
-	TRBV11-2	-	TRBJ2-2	CASSLAQGFSDAGELFF	TGTGCCAGCAGCTTAGCACAGGGTTTTTCAGATGCCGGGGAGCTGTTTTTT
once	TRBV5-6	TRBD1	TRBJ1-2	CASSLATGGGYTF	TGTGCCAGCAGCTTGGCTACAGGGGGTGGCTACACCTTC
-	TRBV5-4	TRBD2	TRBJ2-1	CASRTKREEGHEQFF	TGTGCCAGCAGAACCAAGCGGGAGGAGGGGCATGAGCAGTTCTTC
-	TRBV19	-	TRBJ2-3	CASSEGLFTDTQYF	TGTGCCAGTAGTGAAGGACTATTCACAGATACGCAGTATTTT
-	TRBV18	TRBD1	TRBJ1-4	CASSWGQGNEKLFF	TGTGCCAGCTCATGGGGACAGGGGAATGAAAAACTGTTTTTT
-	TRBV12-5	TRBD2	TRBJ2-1	CASGIGSGSSYNEQFF	TGTGCTAGTGGTATCGGGAGCGGGAGCTCCTACAATGAGCAGTTCTTC
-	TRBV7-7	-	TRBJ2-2	CASSPTLSFNTGELFF	TGTGCTAGCAGCCCAACCCTCAGTTTTAACACCGGGGAGCTGTTTTTT
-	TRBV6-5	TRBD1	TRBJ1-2	CASSYDEQGVWGYTF	TGTGCCAGCAGTTATGATGAACAGGGGGTATGGGGCTACACCTTC
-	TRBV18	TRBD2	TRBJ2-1	CASSPPGLAGGHNEQFF	TGTGCCAGCTCACCACCGGGACTAGCGGGAGGCCACAATGAGCAGTTCTTC
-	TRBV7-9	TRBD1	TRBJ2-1	CASSMDRGSGNEQFF	TGTGCCAGCAGCATGGACAGGGGTTCAGGAAATGAGCAGTTCTTC
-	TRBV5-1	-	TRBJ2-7	CASSLDAAIYEQYF	TGCGCCAGCAGCTTGGATGCCGCGATCTACGAGCAGTACTTC
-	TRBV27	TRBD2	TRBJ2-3	CASSLSSRPSGGVYTDTQYF	TGTGCCAGCAGTTTAAGTTCGCGGCCTAGCGGGGGGGTATACACAGATACGCAGTATTTT
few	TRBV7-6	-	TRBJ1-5	CASSLPAREGSDQPQHF	TGTGCCAGCAGCTTACCCGCTAGGGAGGGTTCGGATCAGCCCCAGCATTTT
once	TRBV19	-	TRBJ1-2	CASSRRDYGYTF	TGTGCCAGTAGCCGCAGGGACTATGGCTACACCTTC
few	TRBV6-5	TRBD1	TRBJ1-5	CASSLGQGIAGPQHF	TGTGCCAGCAGTTTGGGACAGGGGATCGCAGGGCCCCAGCATTTT